Listed here is a single T cell receptor (beta chain). Amplification targeted TCR beta CDR3 regions from RNA transcripts. The HTBI set primed first-round TCR CDR3 RT-PCR. One entry per CDR3 protein results from TCRdb running MiXCR on the multiplex PCR reads. The table includes about 360,000 distinct CDR3 sequences, approximately 14% detected once. Germline V gene lookup returns CDR1 SGHVS and CDR2 FQNEAQ. V was shortened by 1 base and J by 3 bases, with 10 bases between the two germline ends. The CDR3 consists of 15 residues. The data belong to a study of T cells in Graves' hyperthyroidism and ophthalmopathy.

J is TRBJ1-5 and V is TRBV7-8, with D hard to call. The sequence was obtained from a woman aged 18 to 35 with Graves' hyperthyroidism that later progressed to Graves' ophthalmopathy. Sequencing input: blood. The CDR3 region has the DNA TGTGCCAGCAGCTTAGTAGAACAGTCCAATCAGCCCCAGCATTTT. It codes for CASSLVEQSNQPQHF.